This entry concerns a single T cell receptor (beta chain). The sample holds many counts of this clonotype. Its antigen specificity is not known. No qualities accompany the bases; no much larger clone lies one base away. V lost 6 bases and J lost 2 bases, and the count of bases not matched to a germline gene is 10. The germline V gene encodes CDR1 MNHNS and CDR2 SASEGT. The CDR3 has 16 amino acids, counting the end cysteine and phenylalanine. Only the CDR3 DNA is retained, 48 bases long and in frame from the first base. This entry is derived from a study of T cells in Graves' hyperthyroidism and ophthalmopathy (dated by TCRdb to about 2019). For the study in its entirety: Peripheral blood samples were taken at the time of initial diagnosis, prior to any treatment. To identify TCR V-J signatures that set the groups apart, the researchers used a discovery cohort of about a hundred patients, made up of under 50 with Graves' ophthalmopathy and some 60 with stable Graves' hyperthyroidism. Prospective prediction of ophthalmopathy was tested in an independent validation cohort consisting of roughly 20 hyperthyroidism patients and some 16 patients who later progressed to ophthalmopathy. The roughly 91 discovery patients were randomly divided into training and test sets at a 7:3 ratio. The study also compared thyroid tissue and blood T-cell repertoires from 5 to 7 Graves' hyperthyroidism patients. Once sampling was done, hyperthyroidism patients were given methimazole at a starting dose of 30 mg daily, whereas ophthalmopathy patients were given high-dose intravenous methylprednisolone. According to the paper, TCR Vbeta CDR3 sequencing was carried out on some 140 peripheral blood samples, which came from approximately 43 ophthalmopathy, around 75 hyperthyroidism and some 17 progressor patients. General findings and caveats noted by the study authors: A 13 V-J signature model separated ophthalmopathy from stable hyperthyroidism, with nearly 90% sensitivity and roughly 81% specificity in cross-validation and 80%/75% in testing. Sample size was not statistically predetermined, and investigators were not blinded to group allocation. In validation, the model predicted progression to ophthalmopathy with 55% to 71% sensitivity and less than 75% specificity, a median of 6.5 months before onset. Most expanded thyroid clonotypes (frequency above 0.001) were also detected in blood, a finding suggesting that blood repertoires may reflect thyroid immune responses.

TCR beta CDR3 regions were amplified from RNA transcripts. A first-round RT-PCR of the TCR CDR3 used the HTBI primer set with the Qiagen OneStep RT-PCR kit. Libraries were constructed in a second round of multiplex PCR, after which size selection and purification were carried out. Libraries were sequenced paired-end with 100 bp reads on an Illumina HiSeq2000. Per the authors' processing: Raw data were processed with SOAPnuke, discarding reads with adapters, uncalled bases, mean Phred below 15, or no exact constant-primer or identifier match. COPE v1.2.5 was used to merge high-quality paired reads, and clonotypes were defined as unique nucleotide sequences. MiTCR v1.1 was used to align clonotypes to the IMGT TRBV, TRBD and TRBJ reference segments. Only V-J combinations with frequency above 0.0001, covering 99% to 99.2% of repertoires, were analysed. A TCS score was defined as the ratio between F50 (clonal expansion) and ExV (chaos), using BLOSUM62-based TCRdist between CDR3 peptides within each V-J. Welch's t-statistics and random forest reduced around 510 V-J features to fewer than 15, which were used in a naive Bayes classifier (R e1071). TCRdb cleaned the public reads at Q25 with fastp, built clones with MiXCR and kept in-frame beta chains. Here each entry gathers all rows of one CDR3 protein and keeps the most common genes and DNA. These V and J calls derive from TCRdb rather than the authors' analysis. The sample yields roughly 200,000 distinct CDR3 sequences; 15% to 20% were counted once. The ten largest clones represent about two fifths of the sample.

Graves' hyperthyroidism was defined as stable when no progression to ophthalmopathy occurred over 18 months of follow-up. Hyperthyroidism patients were newly diagnosed, had a disease duration of under 2 months, and were aged 18 to 65 years. Any patient with an uncontrolled infection, another autoimmune disease, pregnancy or lactation was excluded. Clinical symptoms, serum thyroxine and TRAb, thyroid ultrasound, and orbital computed tomography formed the basis for the diagnoses. PBMCs were separated from 10 ml of fresh peripheral blood using Ficoll-Paque density gradient centrifugation. Total RNA was extracted with Trizol reagent, and quality was checked on an Agilent 2100 Bioanalyzer.

The chain joins TRBV6-1 to TRBJ1-1, and TRBD1 matches 9 of the central bases. The source material was blood. The TCR sequence derives from a man aged 40-49 years with Graves' hyperthyroidism. The nucleotide sequence is TGTGCCAGCAGACTCCTTACAGGGGGCAGTAACACTGAAGCTTTCTTT. Its translation reads: CASRLLTGGSNTEAFF.